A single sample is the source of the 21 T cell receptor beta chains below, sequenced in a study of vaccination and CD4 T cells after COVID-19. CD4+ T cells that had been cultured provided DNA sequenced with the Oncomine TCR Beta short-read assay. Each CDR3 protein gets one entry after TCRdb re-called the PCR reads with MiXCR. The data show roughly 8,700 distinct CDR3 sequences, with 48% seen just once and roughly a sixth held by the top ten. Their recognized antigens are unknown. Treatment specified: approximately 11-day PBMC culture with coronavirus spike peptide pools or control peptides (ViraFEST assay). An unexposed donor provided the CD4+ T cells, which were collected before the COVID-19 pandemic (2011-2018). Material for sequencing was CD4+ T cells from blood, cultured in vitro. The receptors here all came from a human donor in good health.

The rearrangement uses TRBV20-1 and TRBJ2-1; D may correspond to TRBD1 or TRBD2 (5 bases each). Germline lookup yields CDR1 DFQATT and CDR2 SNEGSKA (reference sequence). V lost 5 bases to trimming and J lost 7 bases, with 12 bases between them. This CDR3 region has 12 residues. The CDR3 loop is CSAFAWGNEQFF. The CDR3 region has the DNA TGCAGTGCTTTCGCCTGGGGGAATGAGCAGTTCTTC.

This CDR3 is CASSYGTEDNSPLHF. In nucleotides, the CDR3 is TGCGCCAGCAGCTACGGGACAGAAGATAATTCACCCCTCCACTTT. The chain employs TRBV5-1 and TRBJ1-6; 7 bases line up with TRBD1. Per the germline V gene, CDR1 is SGHRS and CDR2 is YFSETQ. This CDR3 has 15 amino acids. The J segment lost 5 bases and the V segment lost 3 bases, leaving 5 bases of the junction unmatched.

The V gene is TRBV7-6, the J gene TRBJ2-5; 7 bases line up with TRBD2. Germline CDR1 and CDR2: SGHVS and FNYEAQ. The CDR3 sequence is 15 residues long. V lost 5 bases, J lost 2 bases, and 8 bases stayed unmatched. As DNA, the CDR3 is TGTGCCAGCAGCCCCCGGGGGGAGAGACAAGAGACCCAGTACTTC. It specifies CASSPRGERQETQYF. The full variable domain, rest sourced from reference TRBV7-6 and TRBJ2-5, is GAGVSQSPRYKVTKRGQDVALRCDPISGHVSLYWYRQALGQGPEFLTYFNYEAQQDKSGLPNDRFSAERPEGSISTLTIQRTEQRDSAMYRCASSPRGERQETQYFGPGTRLLVL.

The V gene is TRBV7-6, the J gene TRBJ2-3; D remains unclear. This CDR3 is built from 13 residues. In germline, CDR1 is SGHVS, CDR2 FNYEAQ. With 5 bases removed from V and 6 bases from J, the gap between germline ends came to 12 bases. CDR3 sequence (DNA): TGTGCCAGCAGCATCCAGAGAGGCGATACGCAGTATTTT. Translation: CASSIQRGDTQYF.

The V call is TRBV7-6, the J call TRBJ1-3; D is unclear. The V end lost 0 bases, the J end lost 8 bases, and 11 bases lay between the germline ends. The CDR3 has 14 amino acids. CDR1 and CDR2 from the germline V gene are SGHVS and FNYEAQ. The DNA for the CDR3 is TGTGCCAGCAGCTTAGCAGGGAGTAGTCACACCATATATTTT. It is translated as CASSLAGSSHTIYF.

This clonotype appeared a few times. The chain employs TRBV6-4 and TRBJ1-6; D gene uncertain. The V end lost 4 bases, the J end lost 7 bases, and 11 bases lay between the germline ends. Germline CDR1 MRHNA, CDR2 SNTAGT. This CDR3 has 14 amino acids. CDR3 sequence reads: CASSVEAQNSPLHF. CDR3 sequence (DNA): TGTGCCAGCAGTGTTGAGGCGCAGAATTCACCCCTCCACTTT.

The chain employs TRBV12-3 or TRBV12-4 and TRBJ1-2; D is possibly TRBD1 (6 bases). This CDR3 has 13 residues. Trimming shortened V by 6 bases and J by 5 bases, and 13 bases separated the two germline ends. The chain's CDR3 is CASSPDSPYGYTF. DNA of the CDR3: TGTGCCAGCAGCCCGGACAGCCCTTATGGCTACACCTTC.

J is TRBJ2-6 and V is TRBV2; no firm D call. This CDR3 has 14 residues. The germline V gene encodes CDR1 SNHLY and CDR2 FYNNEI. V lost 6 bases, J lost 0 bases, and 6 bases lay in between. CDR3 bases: TGTGCCAGCAGGGTGGGCTCTGGGGCCAACGTCCTGACTTTC. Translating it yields CASRVGSGANVLTF.

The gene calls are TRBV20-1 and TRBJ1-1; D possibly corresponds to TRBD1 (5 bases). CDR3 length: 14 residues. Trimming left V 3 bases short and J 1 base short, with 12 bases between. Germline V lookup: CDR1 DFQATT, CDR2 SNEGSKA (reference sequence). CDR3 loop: CSARWAGGNTEAFF. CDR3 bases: TGCAGTGCTAGGTGGGCGGGGGGGAACACTGAAGCTTTCTTT.

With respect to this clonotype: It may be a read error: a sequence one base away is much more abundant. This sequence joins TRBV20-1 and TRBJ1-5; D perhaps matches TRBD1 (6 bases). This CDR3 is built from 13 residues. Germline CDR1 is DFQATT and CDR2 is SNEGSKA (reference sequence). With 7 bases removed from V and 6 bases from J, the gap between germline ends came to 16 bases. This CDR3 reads CSVETGSGQPQHF. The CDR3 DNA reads TGCAGTGTGGAAACAGGGAGCGGTCAGCCCCAGCATTTT.

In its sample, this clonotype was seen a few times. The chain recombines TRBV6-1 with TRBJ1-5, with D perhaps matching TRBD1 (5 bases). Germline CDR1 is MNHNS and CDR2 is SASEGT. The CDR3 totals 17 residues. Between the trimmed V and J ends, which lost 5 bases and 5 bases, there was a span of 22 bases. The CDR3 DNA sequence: TGTGCCAGCAGTCTATTTGGGGCAGGGATTGTTGATCAGCCCCAGCATTTT. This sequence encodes CASSLFGAGIVDQPQHF.

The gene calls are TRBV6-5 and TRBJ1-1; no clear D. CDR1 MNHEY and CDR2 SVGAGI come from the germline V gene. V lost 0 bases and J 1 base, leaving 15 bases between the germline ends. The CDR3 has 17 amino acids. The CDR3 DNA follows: TGTGCCAGCAGTTACTCGTTCGAACCCCCTGGGAACACTGAAGCTTTCTTT. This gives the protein CASSYSFEPPGNTEAFF.

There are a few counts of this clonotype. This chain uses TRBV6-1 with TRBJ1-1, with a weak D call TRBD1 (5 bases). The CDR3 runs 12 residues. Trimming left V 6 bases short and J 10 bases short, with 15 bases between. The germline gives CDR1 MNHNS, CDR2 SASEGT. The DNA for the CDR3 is TGTGCCAGCAGCCCTCGGGAGGGGAGAGCTTTCTTT. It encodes CASSPREGRAFF.

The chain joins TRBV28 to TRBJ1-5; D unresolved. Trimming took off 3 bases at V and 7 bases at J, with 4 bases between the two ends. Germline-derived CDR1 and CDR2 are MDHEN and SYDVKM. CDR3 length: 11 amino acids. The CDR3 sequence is CASSFRQPQHF. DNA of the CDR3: TGTGCCAGCAGTTTCAGGCAGCCCCAGCATTTT.

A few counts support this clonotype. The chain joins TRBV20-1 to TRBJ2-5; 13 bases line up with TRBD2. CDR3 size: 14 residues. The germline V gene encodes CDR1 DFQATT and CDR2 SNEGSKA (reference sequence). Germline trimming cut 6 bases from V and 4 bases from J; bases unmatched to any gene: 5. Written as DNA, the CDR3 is TGCAGTGCGCCACTAGCGGGGGGGCGAGAGACCCAGTACTTC. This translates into CSAPLAGGRETQYF.

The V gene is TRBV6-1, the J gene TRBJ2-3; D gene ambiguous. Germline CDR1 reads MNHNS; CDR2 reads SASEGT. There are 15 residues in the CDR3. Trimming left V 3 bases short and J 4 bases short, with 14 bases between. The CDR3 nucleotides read TGTGCCAGCAGTGACCAGCCCCCTGGGGCAGATACGCAGTATTTT. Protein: CASSDQPPGADTQYF.

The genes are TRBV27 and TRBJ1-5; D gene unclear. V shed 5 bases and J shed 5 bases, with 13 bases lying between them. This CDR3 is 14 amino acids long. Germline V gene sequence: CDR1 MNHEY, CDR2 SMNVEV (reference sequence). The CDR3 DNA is TGTGCCAGCAGTAGAAGGCCCCGCGATCAGCCCCAGCATTTT. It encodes CASSRRPRDQPQHF.

The CDR3 loop reads CASMRMGHRDTEAFF. CDR3 in DNA: TGTGCCAGCATGAGGATGGGCCATCGGGACACTGAAGCTTTCTTT. This chain links TRBV6-1 with TRBJ1-1, with D unresolved. Between the trimmed V and J ends, which lost 7 bases and 3 bases, there was a span of 18 bases. The CDR3 covers 15 residues. The germline V gene has CDR1 MNHNS and CDR2 SASEGT.

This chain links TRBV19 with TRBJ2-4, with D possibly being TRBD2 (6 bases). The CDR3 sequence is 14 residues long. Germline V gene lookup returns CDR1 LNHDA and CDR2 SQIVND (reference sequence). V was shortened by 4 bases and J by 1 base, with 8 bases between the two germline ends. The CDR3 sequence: CASSSGKAKNIQYF. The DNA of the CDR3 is TGTGCCAGTAGTAGCGGGAAGGCCAAAAACATTCAGTACTTC.

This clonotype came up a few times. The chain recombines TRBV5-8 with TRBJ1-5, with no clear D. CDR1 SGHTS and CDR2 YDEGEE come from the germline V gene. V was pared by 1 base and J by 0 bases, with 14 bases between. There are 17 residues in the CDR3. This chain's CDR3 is CASSLSRQAYSNQPQHF. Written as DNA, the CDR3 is TGTGCCAGCAGCTTGAGCCGTCAGGCGTATAGCAATCAGCCCCAGCATTTT. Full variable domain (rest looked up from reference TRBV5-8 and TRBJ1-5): EAGVTQSPTHLIKTRGQQATLRCSPISGHTSVYWYQQALGLGLQFLLWYDEGEERNRGNFPPRFSGRQFPNYSSELNVNALELEDSALYLCASSLSRQAYSNQPQHFGDGTRLSIL.

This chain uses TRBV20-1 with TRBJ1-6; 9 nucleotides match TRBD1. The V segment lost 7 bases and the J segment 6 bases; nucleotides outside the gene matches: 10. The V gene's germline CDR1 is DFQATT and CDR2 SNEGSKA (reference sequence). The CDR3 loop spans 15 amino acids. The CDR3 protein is CSVKLPGQGNSPLHF. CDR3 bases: TGCAGTGTTAAACTACCGGGACAGGGTAATTCACCCCTCCACTTT.